This T cell receptor (beta chain) was retrieved from a study of OX40 agonist ivuxolimab in advanced cancers. In the study overall: The dose-escalation cohort had hepatocellular carcinoma, melanoma, renal cell or head and neck cancer.

Germline CDR1 and CDR2: SQVTM and ANQGSEA. The CDR3 runs 11 residues. The V gene lost 2 bases and the J gene lost 4 bases, with 3 bases spanning the gap. TCRdb's table, derived via immunoSEQ multiplex PCR, lists solely in-frame clones and lacks some. The data show over 65,000 clones, with more than 70% seen just once and 2% to 2.5% held by the top ten. Comments on this clone: Its antigen is unknown.

Study outcomes and limitations: On average, CD8+ T cells had more expanded clones than CD4+. Expansion of clones was among the lowest in partial responders at 0.1-3.0 mg/kg. CD4+ and CD8+ T cells in blood underwent clonal expansion by week 6 at 0.1 to 3.0 mg/kg.

The source is an adult with an advanced solid tumor such as melanoma, head and neck, liver or kidney cancer. Sequenced material: CD4+ or CD8+ T cells sorted from blood, taken in a trial of the OX40 agonist ivuxolimab. The chain uses TRBV29-1 and TRBJ2-1; D gene unclear. The CDR3 reads CSVESYNEQFF. The CDR3 DNA reads as TGCAGCGTTGAAAGTTACAATGAGCAGTTCTTC.